One T cell receptor (beta chain) is described in this entry. Its antigen is undetermined. This entry comes from a study of long-term antiretroviral therapy in people with HIV. Background on the study: The immediate-ART recommendation dates to 2015, and the earliest samples predate it by about a decade. Study outcomes and limitations: At every time point, clones expanded before ART dominated the repertoire.

immunoSEQ v3.0 was run at survey level. Measured with immunoSEQ multiplex PCR; TCRdb has only the in-frame clones, and not every one. The data show just under 35,000 clones, with 85% seen just once and about 4.8% held by the top ten. Germline CDR1 and CDR2: MGHRA and YSYEKL. This CDR3 region has 18 residues. Trimming left V 3 bases short and J 8 bases short, with 25 bases between. This TCR was sampled from a woman aged 25 to 45 with HIV. V is TRBV4-1 and J is TRBJ1-4; D uncertain. This specimen consisted of unsorted PBMCs, obtained around 2.7 years before starting antiretroviral therapy. CDR3 DNA sequence: TGCGCCAGCAGCCACCGGTCCCCCCTTAGGGAAGCGGAGGAAAAACTGTTTTTT. It translates to CASSHRSPLREAEEKLFF.